This passage covers 20 T cell receptor beta chains from one sample sequenced in a study of T-cell memory formation after mild COVID-19. TCRdb recomputed calls from the 5' RACE reads with MiXCR, one row per CDR3 protein. The repertoire holds around 340,000 distinct CDR3 sequences, with 10% to 15% as singletons. The sequenced material came from PBMCs or a T cell subset sorted from them (not recorded which). These receptors were obtained from a man aged 18-30 years who had mild COVID-19 (a few samples of this study predate the infection). Cell type and time point are not known.

The chain couples TRBV21-1 to TRBJ2-5. TRBV21-1 is reported as a pseudogene. This CDR3 is built from 10 residues. CDR3 DNA: TGTGCCAGCGCACGGCAGACCCAGTACTTC. Encoded protein: CASARQTQYF.

This chain uses TRBV7-6 with TRBJ2-5; D is possibly TRBD1 (5 bases). The CDR3 sequence is 15 residues long. In germline, CDR1 is SGHVS, CDR2 FNYEAQ. Trimming took off 1 base at V and 1 base at J, with 10 bases between the two ends. The CDR3 loop reads CASSLGGSGQETQYF. DNA of the CDR3: TGTGCCAGCAGCTTAGGGGGCTCGGGCCAAGAGACCCAGTACTTC.

This clonotype occurred a few times. The gene calls are TRBV6-5 and TRBJ1-2; 12 bases are a match to TRBD1. This CDR3 has 15 amino acids. Unmatched junction bases numbered 10, after V lost 6 bases and J lost 8 bases. The germline CDR1 and CDR2 sequences are MNHEY and SVGAGI. The CDR3 spells CASRAPGQGASGYTF. CDR3 DNA: TGTGCCAGCAGAGCCCCGGGACAGGGGGCGTCCGGCTACACCTTC.

This sequence joins TRBV3-1 and TRBJ1-2, with D possibly being TRBD1 (6 bases). Between the trimmed V and J ends, which lost 3 bases and 5 bases, there was a span of 10 bases. Germline V lookup: CDR1 LGHDT, CDR2 YNNKEL (reference sequence). The CDR3 contains 13 residues. CDR3 residues: CASSQTGTYGYTF. CDR3 coding DNA: TGTGCCAGCAGCCAGACCGGGACATATGGCTACACCTTC.

CDR3 amino acids: CASSLNQGYEKLFF. For the CDR3, the DNA is TGTGCCAGCAGCTTAAATCAGGGATATGAAAAACTGTTTTTT. This rearrangement joins TRBV7-9 to TRBJ1-4, with a weak D call TRBD1 (5 bases). V was trimmed by 2 bases and J by 6 bases, leaving 10 bases between them. This CDR3 has 14 residues. Germline CDR1 is SEHNR and CDR2 is FQNEAQ (reference sequence).

This clonotype has a handful of counts. The chain has TRBV4-1 and TRBJ2-4; possibly TRBD1 or TRBD2 for D (5 bases each). V shed 4 bases and J shed 3 bases, with 10 bases lying between them. This CDR3 spans 14 amino acids. Germline CDR1 and CDR2: MGHRA and YSYEKL. The CDR3 DNA reads as TGCGCCAGCAGCCGGGGGTTGGGCAAAAACATTCAGTACTTC. It is translated as CASSRGLGKNIQYF.

This clonotype has just a few counts. V usage is TRBV29-1 and J usage is TRBJ2-2; D is uncertain. V shed 7 bases and J shed 6 bases, with 15 bases lying between them. The CDR3 spans 13 residues. Germline assignment: CDR1 SQVTM and CDR2 ANQGSEA. CDR3 nucleotides: TGCAGCGCCGGGCGCCGCACCCCCGGGGAGCTGTTTTTT. It codes for CSAGRRTPGELFF.

The chain links TRBV29-1 to TRBJ2-5, with D hard to call. V lost 5 bases, J lost 2 bases, and 9 bases lay in between. Germline V gene lookup returns CDR1 SQVTM and CDR2 ANQGSEA. CDR3 size: 12 residues. CDR3: CSVSGRQETQYF. The CDR3 nucleotides are TGCAGCGTTTCCGGCAGGCAAGAGACCCAGTACTTC. The whole variable domain, remainder taken from reference TRBV29-1 and TRBJ2-5, is SAVISQKPSRDICQRGTSLTIQCQVDSQVTMMFWYRQQPGQSLTLIATANQGSEATYESGFVIDKFPISRPNLTFSTLTVSNMSPEDSSIYLCSVSGRQETQYFGPGTRLLVL.

This clonotype was picked up a small number of times. This chain connects TRBV4-3 to TRBJ2-7; no reliable D call. Per germline, CDR1 LGHNA and CDR2 YSLEER. V was clipped by 1 base and J by 6 bases, with 16 bases between them. The CDR3 covers 15 residues. Here the CDR3 reads CASSQAVGRVGEQYF. The CDR3 DNA is TGCGCCAGCAGCCAAGCCGTGGGAAGGGTGGGCGAGCAGTACTTC.

At least ten counts were recorded for this clonotype. The chain employs TRBV4-2 and TRBJ1-1, with D maybe TRBD1 (5 bases). The CDR3 runs to 16 residues. V was clipped by 2 bases and J by 5 bases, with 18 bases between them. Germline CDR1 and CDR2: LGHNA and YNFKEQ. CDR3 region: CASSQYSGTSGTEAFF. CDR3 in DNA: TGTGCCAGCAGCCAATATTCGGGGACGTCGGGGACTGAAGCTTTCTTT.

The V and J genes are TRBV20-1 and TRBJ2-5; 9 positions agree with TRBD2. The CDR3 has 13 residues. Germline loops: CDR1 DFQATT, CDR2 SNEGSKA (reference sequence). J gave up 4 bases and V 2 bases, and 2 bases lay outside the gene matches. CDR3 DNA: TGCAGTGCTAGACGGCGGGGGGGAGAGACCCAGTACTTC. This encodes CSARRRGGETQYF.

This clonotype has a single count. The rearrangement joins TRBV7-9 to TRBJ2-3; D gene ambiguous. Germline V lookup: CDR1 SEHNR, CDR2 FQNEAQ (reference sequence). Trimming pared 6 bases from V and 1 base from J, leaving 11 bases between. The CDR3 is 14 residues long. The CDR3 loop is CASRPGDGTDTQYF. The CDR3 coding sequence is TGTGCCAGCAGACCTGGAGACGGCACAGATACGCAGTATTTT.

This clonotype was seen at least ten times. This chain connects TRBV7-2 to TRBJ2-7; D not certain. Germline CDR1 SGHTA, CDR2 FQGNSA. The germline V and J ends were trimmed by 0 bases and 3 bases, with 9 bases remaining between them. The CDR3 loop spans 14 amino acids. The chain's CDR3 is CASSLAGRLYEQYF. CDR3 bases: TGTGCCAGCAGCTTAGCAGGGCGACTCTACGAGCAGTACTTC.

This chain connects TRBV11-2 to TRBJ2-1, with D possibly matching TRBD2 (8 bases). Looked up from germline, CDR1 is SGHAT and CDR2 is FQNNGV. The CDR3 is 16 residues long. V lost 3 bases to trimming and J lost 0 bases, with 12 bases between them. The chain's CDR3 is CASSLRGDSSYNEQFF. CDR3 nucleotides: TGTGCCAGCAGCTTGCGGGGGGACAGCTCCTACAATGAGCAGTTCTTC.

This clonotype occurred a few times. V usage is TRBV7-9 and J usage is TRBJ2-7; 7 bases line up with TRBD2. V was pared by 5 bases and J by 6 bases, with 13 bases of the junction left unmatched. This CDR3 is 15 amino acids long. Per the germline V gene, CDR1 is SEHNR and CDR2 is FQNEAQ (reference sequence). The CDR3 reads CASSTGPAGNREQYF. CDR3 coding DNA: TGTGCCAGCAGCACGGGACCAGCGGGGAACCGCGAGCAGTACTTC.

The J gene is TRBJ1-1, the V gene TRBV6-5, with 12 bases identical to TRBD1. V shed 5 bases, J shed 11 bases, and the junction held 9 bases outside the gene matches. Germline values: CDR1 MNHEY, CDR2 SVGAGI. The CDR3 length is 14 residues. The CDR3 bases are TGTGCCAGCAGTCAAGGGGACAGGGGGCCGAGGGCTTTCTTT. It codes for CASSQGDRGPRAFF.

J is TRBJ2-3 and V is TRBV12-3 or TRBV12-4, with TRBD1 identical over 8 bases. After removal of 3 bases from V and 7 bases from J, the junction contained 3 bases not matched to a gene. This CDR3 has 13 residues. CDR3 region: CASSFTGGNTQYF. The CDR3 nucleotides read TGTGCCAGCAGTTTCACAGGGGGAAATACGCAGTATTTT.

This clonotype was counted between two and nine times. This rearrangement joins TRBV20-1 to TRBJ1-6; 7 bases align to TRBD1. This CDR3 comprises 15 residues. The germline V gene encodes CDR1 DFQATT and CDR2 SNEGSKA (reference sequence). The V and J ends lost 7 bases and 5 bases, in that order; junction bases with no gene match: 11. CDR3 DNA: TGCAGTGGTCGGCCAGGGGGTAGTGATAATTCACCCCTCCACTTT. Its translation: CSGRPGGSDNSPLHF.

The sample holds a few counts of this clonotype. V is TRBV28 and J is TRBJ2-2, with D possibly being TRBD1 or TRBD2 (6 bases each). CDR3 length equals 17 residues. Per the germline V gene, CDR1 is MDHEN and CDR2 is SYDVKM. Trimming removed 3 bases from V and 3 bases from J, with 17 bases in between. The CDR3, as DNA: TGTGCCAGCAGTTTTAATCCCCGGGGGCCGGACACCGGGGAGCTGTTTTTT. It encodes CASSFNPRGPDTGELFF.

This chain connects TRBV6-6 to TRBJ2-3, with D tentatively TRBD1 (6 bases). The CDR3 loop spans 14 amino acids. The germline V gene encodes CDR1 MNHNY and CDR2 SVGAGI (reference sequence). The V end was cut by 0 bases, the J end by 6 bases, with 10 bases between. Here the CDR3 reads CASSYSPQGDTQYF. CDR3 sequence (DNA): TGTGCCAGCAGTTACTCCCCCCAGGGGGATACGCAGTATTTT.